What follows are 28 T cell receptor beta chains derived from one specimen sequenced in a study of blood T cell repertoires in COVID-19. TCRdb keeps only in-frame clones here, not all; method: immunoSEQ multiplex PCR. The sample carries about 370,000 clones, around nine tenths recorded once. The specimen was PBMCs or T cells enriched from blood (not recorded which). The receptor source for this set is a woman aged 25 to 39 who had recovered from COVID-19.

The V and J genes are TRBV3-1 (or the pseudogene TRBV3-2) and TRBJ2-1; 12 nucleotides line up with TRBD2. This CDR3 contains 18 residues. Germline-derived CDR1 and CDR2 are LGHDT and YNNKEL (reference sequence). The V segment lost 1 base and the J segment 0 bases; nucleotides outside the gene matches: 4. The CDR3 DNA reads as TGTGCCAGCAGCCAAGTCCTAGCGGGAGGGGCCTCCTACAATGAGCAGTTCTTC. Translated: CASSQVLAGGASYNEQFF.

The chain combines TRBV19 with TRBJ1-4, with 9 bases lining up with TRBD1. Looked up from germline, CDR1 is LNHDA and CDR2 is SQIVND (reference sequence). V trimming: 8 bases; J trimming: 11 bases; junction bases outside the gene matches: 12. This CDR3 comprises 14 residues. The CDR3 DNA follows: TGTGCCAGTCGGCAACAGGGGGCGCGTTGGAAACTGTTTTTT. It encodes CASRQQGARWKLFF.

The rearrangement links TRBV18 to TRBJ1-2, with D tentatively TRBD1 (5 bases). The CDR3 is 13 residues long. The germline V gene encodes CDR1 KGHSH and CDR2 LQKENI. The germline V and J ends were trimmed by 2 bases and 3 bases, with 7 bases remaining between them. The CDR3 region has the DNA TGTGCCAGCTCACCATCACAGGACTATGGCTACACCTTC. Translating gives CASSPSQDYGYTF.

The chain recombines TRBV5-6 with TRBJ1-4, with D tentatively TRBD1 (5 bases). With 4 bases removed from V and 4 bases from J, the gap between germline ends came to 8 bases. This CDR3 contains 13 residues. CDR1 and CDR2 (germline): SGHDT, YYEEEE. The DNA for the CDR3 is TGTGCCAGCAGCCTGACAGTTAATGAAAAACTGTTTTTT. Its protein product is CASSLTVNEKLFF.

The CDR3 nucleotides read TGTGCCTGGAGTGCGGGACTAGCGGGAGTAACCGGGGAGCTGTTTTTT. As protein: CAWSAGLAGVTGELFF. The rearrangement links TRBV30 to TRBJ2-2, with 14 bases fitting TRBD2. Looked up from germline, CDR1 is GTSNPN and CDR2 is SVGIG (reference sequence). V lost 1 base to trimming and J lost 5 bases; unmatched junction nucleotides: 3. This CDR3 has 16 residues.

V usage is TRBV18 and J usage is TRBJ1-2, with 7 bases that match TRBD1. This CDR3 is 15 amino acids long. Per the germline V gene, CDR1 is KGHSH and CDR2 is LQKENI. V shed 5 bases and J 4 bases; nucleotides not matched to a gene: 10. The CDR3 bases are TGTGCCAGCTCATTGGCCGGGACAGCCTTCTATGGCTACACCTTC. It codes for CASSLAGTAFYGYTF.

This chain uses TRBV28 with TRBJ2-5, with D perhaps TRBD1 (6 bases). V was clipped by 4 bases and J by 0 bases, with 15 bases between them. The CDR3 spans 16 residues. The germline V gene encodes CDR1 MDHEN and CDR2 SYDVKM. CDR3 amino acids: CASSSIFDRNQETQYF. The CDR3, as DNA: TGTGCCAGCAGTTCGATATTCGACAGGAACCAAGAGACCCAGTACTTC. The entire variable domain, with the rest obtained from reference TRBV28 and TRBJ2-5, is as follows: DVKVTQSSRYLVKRTGEKVFLECVQDMDHENMFWYRQDPGLGLRLIYFSYDVKMKEKGDIPEGYSVSREKKERFSLILESASTNQTSMYLCASSSIFDRNQETQYFGPGTRLLVL.

The chain links TRBV7-6 to TRBJ1-6; 7 bases are shared with TRBD1. The CDR3 runs to 14 residues. V was clipped by 1 base and J by 13 bases; unmatched bases: 7. The germline CDR1 and CDR2 sequences are SGHVS and FNYEAQ. The CDR3 spells CASSLGRGNHPLHF. CDR3 in DNA: TGTGCCAGCAGCTTAGGCAGGGGGAATCATCCCCTCCACTTT. Full variable domain (missing parts from reference TRBV7-6 and TRBJ1-6): GAGVSQSPRYKVTKRGQDVALRCDPISGHVSLYWYRQALGQGPEFLTYFNYEAQQDKSGLPNDRFSAERPEGSISTLTIQRTEQRDSAMYRCASSLGRGNHPLHFGNGTRLTVT.

The genes are TRBV19 and TRBJ2-3; the match to TRBD2 covers 9 bases. Losses at the gene ends were 5 bases for V and 4 bases for J; bases not matched to a gene: 7. The CDR3 runs 15 residues. Germline V lookup: CDR1 LNHDA, CDR2 SQIVND (reference sequence). This CDR3 reads CASSLTSGTSDTQYF. The CDR3 nucleotides are TGTGCCAGTAGTCTGACTAGCGGAACTTCAGATACGCAGTATTTT. Combining the CDR3 with reference TRBV19 and TRBJ2-3 gives the whole variable domain DGGITQSPKYLFRKEGQNVTLSCEQNLNHDAMYWYRQDPGQGLRLIYYSQIVNDFQKGDIAEGYSVSREKKESFPLTVTSAQKNPTAFYLCASSLTSGTSDTQYFGPGTRLTVL.

A word on this clone: A read error is likely, as this CDR3 ends without the conserved phenylalanine or tryptophan. No DNA is shown, since the ends of the CDR3 on it are uncertain; the CDR3 is the one TCRdb lists. The chain has TRBV28 and TRBJ1-6; the table's D call, TRBD1, was not checked against the DNA. In germline, CDR1 is MDHEN, CDR2 SYDVKM. The CDR3 sequence runs 13 residues, both termini included. CDR3: CASKENRGSSPQI.

The V call is TRBV2, the J call TRBJ1-3; 9 nucleotides match TRBD1. Germline values: CDR1 SNHLY, CDR2 FYNNEI. This CDR3 has 17 residues. V lost 9 bases to trimming and J lost 2 bases; unmatched junction nucleotides: 14. The DNA of the CDR3 is TGTGCCAGGGGCTTAAGGGGACAGGGAGAACCTGGAAACACCATATATTTT. It codes for CARGLRGQGEPGNTIYF.

The chain couples TRBV5-3 to TRBJ1-1; 8 nucleotides match TRBD1. TRBV5-3 belongs to the ORF category, with a function that is uncertain. The CDR3 loop spans 18 amino acids. The V gene end was trimmed by 2 bases and the J gene end by 2 bases; junction bases not matched to a gene: 14. This chain's CDR3 is CARSFPPGGRPTNTEAFF. The DNA for the CDR3 is TGTGCCAGAAGCTTCCCGCCAGGGGGCCGTCCCACAAACACTGAAGCTTTCTTT.

This clone was found once. The chain combines TRBV6-7 with TRBJ1-1; 7 bases fit TRBD1. TRBV6-7 is an ORF for which the function is uncertain. CDR3 length equals 15 residues. Trimming took 4 bases from V and 0 from J; bases not matched to a gene: 5. The CDR3 nucleotides are TGTGCCAGCAGTTCTCAGACAGGGCTGAACACTGAAGCTTTCTTT. Translation gives CASSSQTGLNTEAFF.

The V and J genes are TRBV6-5 and TRBJ2-2; 8 bases fit TRBD1. The CDR3 runs to 13 residues. Germline trimming cut 6 bases from V and 7 bases from J; bases unmatched to any gene: 4. The V gene's germline CDR1 is MNHEY and CDR2 SVGAGI. CDR3 sequence: CASRDRVNGELFF. For the CDR3, the DNA is TGTGCCAGCAGGGACAGGGTCAACGGGGAGCTGTTTTTT.

V gene TRBV5-1 combines with J gene TRBJ2-7; 7 bases align to TRBD2. The germline gives CDR1 SGHRS, CDR2 YFSETQ. CDR3 size: 14 residues. V lost 0 bases and J lost 4; bases outside the gene matches: 4. The CDR3 nucleotides read TGCGCCAGCAGCTTGGGGCGGGAGTCGTACGAGCAGTACTTC. Protein sequence: CASSLGRESYEQYF.

CDR3 region: CASSIAIRVEEKLFF. Here the CDR3 DNA reads TGTGCCAGTAGTATAGCAATCCGGGTAGAGGAAAAACTGTTTTTT. The V call is TRBV19, the J call TRBJ1-4; no firm D call. V lost 1 base, J lost 8 bases, and 14 bases lay in between. The V gene's germline CDR1 is LNHDA and CDR2 SQIVND (reference sequence). The CDR3 sequence is 15 residues long.

The chain couples TRBV6-1 to TRBJ1-1, with D possibly being TRBD1 (6 bases). The CDR3 loop spans 13 amino acids. The germline V gene has CDR1 MNHNS and CDR2 SASEGT. Trimming shortened V by 2 bases and J by 9 bases, and 13 bases separated the two germline ends. The CDR3 region is CASSESGQKKAFF. CDR3 nucleotides: TGTGCCAGCAGTGAATCAGGACAGAAGAAAGCTTTCTTT.

V usage is TRBV5-6 and J usage is TRBJ1-1; no reliable D call. The CDR3 is made up of 14 amino acids. Trimming removed 1 base at V and 1 base at J, with 8 bases between. In germline, CDR1 is SGHDT, CDR2 YYEEEE. The CDR3 is CASSLLAGNTEAFF. CDR3 coding DNA: TGTGCCAGCAGCTTGTTGGCGGGGAACACTGAAGCTTTCTTT. The whole variable domain, filled in from reference TRBV5-6 and TRBJ1-1, reads DAGVTQSPTHLIKTRGQQVTLRCSPKSGHDTVSWYQQALGQGPQFIFQYYEEEERQRGNFPDRFSGHQFPNYSSELNVNALLLGDSALYLCASSLLAGNTEAFFGQGTRLTVV.

This clone was observed once. V gene TRBV4-2 combines with J gene TRBJ1-4; no clear D gene. The CDR3 sequence is 16 residues long. Trimming cost V 1 base and J 1 base, with 10 bases left between them. Germline V gene lookup returns CDR1 LGHNA and CDR2 YNFKEQ. The CDR3 nucleotides are TGTGCCAGCAGCCAAGGGCCGATTGGAACTAATGAAAAACTGTTTTTT. Translated: CASSQGPIGTNEKLFF.

This clone was found a few times. This chain connects TRBV15 to TRBJ1-2; tentative D call: TRBD1 (6 bases). Trimming took off 3 bases at V and 4 bases at J, with 30 bases between the two ends. CDR3 size: 20 residues. CDR1 is LNHNV, CDR2 YYDKDF, per germline (reference sequence). CDR3 in DNA: TGTGCCACCAGCAGTGGCCGGCTCCGGGACGGAAAAGGGGGACCCTATGGCTACACCTTC. Amino acids: CATSSGRLRDGKGGPYGYTF.

This chain connects TRBV30 to TRBJ1-2; possibly TRBD1 for D (6 bases). Germline assignment: CDR1 GTSNPN and CDR2 SVGIG (reference sequence). The CDR3 loop spans 12 amino acids. Between the trimmed V and J ends, which lost 4 bases and 8 bases, there was a span of 14 bases. The CDR3 coding sequence is TGTGCCTGGACCTATCGAACAGGGGGCTACACCTTC. Encoded protein: CAWTYRTGGYTF.

The chain uses TRBV24-1 and TRBJ2-3, with TRBD2 as a possible D gene (6 bases). CDR3 size: 15 residues. The germline V gene encodes CDR1 KGHDR and CDR2 SFDVKD. V was trimmed by 1 base and J by 4 bases, leaving 11 bases between them. The CDR3 here is CATSDFGDFSDTQYF. The DNA of the CDR3 is TGTGCCACCAGTGATTTTGGGGACTTTTCAGATACGCAGTATTTT.

The J gene is TRBJ2-5, the V gene TRBV12-5, with 11 positions matching TRBD2. The CDR3 loop spans 18 amino acids. Germline values: CDR1 LGHNT, CDR2 FRNRAP. After removal of 1 base from V and 1 base from J, the junction contained 8 bases not matched to a gene. CDR3 loop: CASGLALTSGSIQETQYF. CDR3 bases: TGTGCTAGTGGTTTGGCCCTAACTAGCGGGAGTATCCAAGAGACCCAGTACTTC.

V usage is TRBV3-1 (or the pseudogene TRBV3-2) and J usage is TRBJ2-1, with TRBD2 identical over 7 bases. V shed 4 bases, J shed 7 bases, and the junction held 7 bases outside the gene matches. In germline, CDR1 is LGHDT, CDR2 YNNKEL (reference sequence). The CDR3 runs 14 residues. The CDR3 sequence is CASSLPGLWNEQFF. In DNA, the CDR3 is TGTGCCAGCAGCCTACCGGGACTATGGAATGAGCAGTTCTTC.

In its sample, this clone was seen once. The gene calls are TRBV18 and TRBJ1-1; TRBD1 agrees at 9 bases. Germline CDR1 is KGHSH and CDR2 is LQKENI. V lost 5 bases and J lost 2; bases outside the gene matches: 6. The length of the CDR3 is 15 residues. The CDR3 loop is CASSSRTGANTEAFF. The DNA of the CDR3 is TGTGCCAGCTCATCGAGGACAGGGGCCAACACTGAAGCTTTCTTT. The full variable domain, completed using reference TRBV18 and TRBJ1-1, is NAGVMQNPRHLVRRRGQEARLRCSPMKGHSHVYWYRQLPEEGLKFMVYLQKENIIDESGMPKERFSAEFPKEGPSILRIQQVVRGDSAAYFCASSSRTGANTEAFFGQGTRLTVV.

This chain uses TRBV12-5 with TRBJ2-1; D gene unclear. The germline CDR1 and CDR2 sequences are LGHNT and FRNRAP. The CDR3 runs to 13 residues. V dropped 2 bases and J dropped 3 bases, with 5 bases sitting between them. The CDR3 DNA follows: TGTGCTAGTGGTTTGCGACTCTACAATGAGCAGTTCTTC. This encodes CASGLRLYNEQFF.

This chain joins TRBV7-9 and TRBJ2-7; 8 nucleotides match TRBD2. The V and J ends lost 5 bases and 4 bases, in that order; junction bases with no gene match: 7. The CDR3 extends over 14 amino acids. Germline-derived CDR1 and CDR2 are SEHNR and FQNEAQ (reference sequence). The CDR3 DNA reads TGTGCCAGCAGCCAAGAAGCGGGGGAATACGAGCAGTACTTC. Its protein is CASSQEAGEYEQYF.

The chain carries TRBV28 and TRBJ2-4, with 8 bases lining up with TRBD1. V lost 4 bases and J lost 7; bases outside the gene matches: 6. The germline V gene encodes CDR1 MDHEN and CDR2 SYDVKM. The CDR3 is 14 residues long. CDR3 amino acids: CASSSGTGSNIQYF. CDR3 nucleotides: TGTGCCAGCAGTTCGGGGACAGGCTCGAACATTCAGTACTTC.